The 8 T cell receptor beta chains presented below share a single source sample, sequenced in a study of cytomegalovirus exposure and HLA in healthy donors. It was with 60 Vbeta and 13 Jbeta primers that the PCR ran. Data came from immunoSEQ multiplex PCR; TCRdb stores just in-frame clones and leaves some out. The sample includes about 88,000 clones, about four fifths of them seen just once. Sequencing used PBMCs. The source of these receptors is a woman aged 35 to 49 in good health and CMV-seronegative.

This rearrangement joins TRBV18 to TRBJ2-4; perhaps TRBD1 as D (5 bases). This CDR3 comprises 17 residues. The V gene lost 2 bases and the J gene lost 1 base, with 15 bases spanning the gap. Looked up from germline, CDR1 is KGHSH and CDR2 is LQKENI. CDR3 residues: CASSPSKGLMAKNIQYF. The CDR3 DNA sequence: TGTGCCAGCTCACCATCGAAGGGGCTGATGGCCAAAAACATTCAGTACTTC. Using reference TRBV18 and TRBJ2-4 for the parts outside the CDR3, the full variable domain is NAGVMQNPRHLVRRRGQEARLRCSPMKGHSHVYWYRQLPEEGLKFMVYLQKENIIDESGMPKERFSAEFPKEGPSILRIQQVVRGDSAAYFCASSPSKGLMAKNIQYFGAGTRLSVL.

CDR3 amino acids: CASSLLGQGGMAQYF. CDR3 sequence (DNA): TGCGCCAGCAGCTTGTTGGGACAGGGCGGGATGGCCCAGTACTTC. The chain employs TRBV5-1 and TRBJ2-5, with 9 bases that match TRBD1. This CDR3 contains 15 residues. Trimming took 1 base from V and 9 from J; bases not matched to a gene: 10. CDR1 and CDR2 (germline): SGHRS, YFSETQ.

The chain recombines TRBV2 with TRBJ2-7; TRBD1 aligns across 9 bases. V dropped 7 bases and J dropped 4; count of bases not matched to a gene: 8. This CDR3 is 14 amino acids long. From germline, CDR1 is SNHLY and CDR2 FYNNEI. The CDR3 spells CASTGNRGLYEQYF. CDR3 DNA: TGTGCCAGCACTGGTAACAGGGGGCTATACGAGCAGTACTTC.

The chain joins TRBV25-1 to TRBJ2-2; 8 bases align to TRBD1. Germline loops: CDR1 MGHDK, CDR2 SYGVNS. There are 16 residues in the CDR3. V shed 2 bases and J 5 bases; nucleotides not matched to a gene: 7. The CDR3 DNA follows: TGTGCCAGCAGTGAACGGCAGGGGGCACAAACCGGGGAGCTGTTTTTT. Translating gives CASSERQGAQTGELFF.

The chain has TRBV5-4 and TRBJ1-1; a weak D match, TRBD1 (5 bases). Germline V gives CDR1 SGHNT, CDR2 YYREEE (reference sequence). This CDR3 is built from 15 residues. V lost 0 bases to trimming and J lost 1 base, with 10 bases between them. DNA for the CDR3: TGTGCCAGCAGCTTGGGGGGCAAGGGGAACACTGAAGCTTTCTTT. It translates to CASSLGGKGNTEAFF.

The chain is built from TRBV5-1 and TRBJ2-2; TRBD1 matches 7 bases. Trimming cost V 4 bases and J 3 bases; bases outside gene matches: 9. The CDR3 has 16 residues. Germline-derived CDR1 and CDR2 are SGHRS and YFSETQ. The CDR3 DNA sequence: TGCGCCAGCAGCCTAGGGACAGTTACCCACACCGGGGAGCTGTTTTTT. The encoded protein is CASSLGTVTHTGELFF.

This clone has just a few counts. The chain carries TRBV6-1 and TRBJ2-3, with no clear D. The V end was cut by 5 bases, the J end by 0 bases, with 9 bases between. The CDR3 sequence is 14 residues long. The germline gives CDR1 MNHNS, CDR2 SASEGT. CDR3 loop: CASSKVGSTDTQYF. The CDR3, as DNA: TGTGCCAGCAGTAAAGTCGGGAGCACAGATACGCAGTATTTT.

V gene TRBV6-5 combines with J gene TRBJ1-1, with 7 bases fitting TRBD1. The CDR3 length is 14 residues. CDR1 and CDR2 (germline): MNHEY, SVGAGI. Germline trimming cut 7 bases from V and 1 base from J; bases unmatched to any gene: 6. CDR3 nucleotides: TGTGCCAGCATAAGGGGGCGTACGAACACTGAAGCTTTCTTT. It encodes CASIRGRTNTEAFF.